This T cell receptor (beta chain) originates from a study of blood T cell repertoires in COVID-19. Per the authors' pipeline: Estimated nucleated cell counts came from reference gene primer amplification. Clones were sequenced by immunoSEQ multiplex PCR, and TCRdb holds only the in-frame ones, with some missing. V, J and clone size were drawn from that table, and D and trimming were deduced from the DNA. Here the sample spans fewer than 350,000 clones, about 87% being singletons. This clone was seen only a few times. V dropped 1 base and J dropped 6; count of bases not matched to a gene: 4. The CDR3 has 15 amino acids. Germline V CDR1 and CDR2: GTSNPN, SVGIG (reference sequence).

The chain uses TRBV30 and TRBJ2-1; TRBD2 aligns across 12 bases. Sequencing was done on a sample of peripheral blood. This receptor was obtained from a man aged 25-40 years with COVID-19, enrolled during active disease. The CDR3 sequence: CAWSGLAGAVNEQFF. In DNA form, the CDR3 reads TGTGCCTGGAGTGGACTAGCGGGAGCTGTCAATGAGCAGTTCTTC.